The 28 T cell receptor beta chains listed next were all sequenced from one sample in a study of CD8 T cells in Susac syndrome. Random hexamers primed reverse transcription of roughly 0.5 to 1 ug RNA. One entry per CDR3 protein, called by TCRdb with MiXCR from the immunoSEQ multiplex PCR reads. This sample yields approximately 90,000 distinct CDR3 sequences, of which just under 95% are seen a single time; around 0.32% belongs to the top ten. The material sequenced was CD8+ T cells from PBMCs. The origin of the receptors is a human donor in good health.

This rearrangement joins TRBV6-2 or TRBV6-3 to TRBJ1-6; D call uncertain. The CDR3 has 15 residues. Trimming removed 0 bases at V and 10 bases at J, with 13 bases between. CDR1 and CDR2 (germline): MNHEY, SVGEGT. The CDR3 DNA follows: TGTGCCAGCAGTTACTCGAGAGGTAGTGGATCACCCCTCCACTTT. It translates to CASSYSRGSGSPLHF.

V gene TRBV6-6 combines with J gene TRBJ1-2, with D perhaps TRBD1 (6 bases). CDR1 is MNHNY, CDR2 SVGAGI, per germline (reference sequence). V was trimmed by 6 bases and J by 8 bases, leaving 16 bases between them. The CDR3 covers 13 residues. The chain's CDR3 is CASRSAGAGGYTF. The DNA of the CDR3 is TGTGCCAGCAGGAGTGCGGGGGCTGGGGGCTACACCTTC.

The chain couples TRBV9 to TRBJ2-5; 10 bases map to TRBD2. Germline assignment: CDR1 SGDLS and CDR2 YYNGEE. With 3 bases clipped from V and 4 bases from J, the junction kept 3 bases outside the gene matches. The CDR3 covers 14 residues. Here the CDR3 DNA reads TGTGCCAGCAGCGCTAGCGGGGGATCAGAGACCCAGTACTTC. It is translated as CASSASGGSETQYF.

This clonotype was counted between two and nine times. The CDR3 DNA reads TGTGCCAGCCGATACAGGGGGCGGACTGAAGCTTTCTTT. Residues: CASRYRGRTEAFF. The rearrangement links TRBV27 to TRBJ1-1; 9 bases map to TRBD1. The CDR3 has 13 residues. Germline loops: CDR1 MNHEY, CDR2 SMNVEV (reference sequence). After removal of 8 bases from V and 5 bases from J, the junction contained 6 bases not matched to a gene.

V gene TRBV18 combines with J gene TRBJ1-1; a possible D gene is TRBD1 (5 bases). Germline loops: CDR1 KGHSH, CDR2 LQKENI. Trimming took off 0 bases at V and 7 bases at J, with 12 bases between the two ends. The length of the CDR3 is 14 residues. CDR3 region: CASSPPERDDEAFF. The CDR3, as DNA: TGTGCCAGCTCACCACCGGAAAGGGACGATGAAGCTTTCTTT.

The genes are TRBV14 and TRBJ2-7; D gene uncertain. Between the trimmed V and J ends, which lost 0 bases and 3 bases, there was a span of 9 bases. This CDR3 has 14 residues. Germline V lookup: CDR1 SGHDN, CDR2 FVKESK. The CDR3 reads CASSQEVSGYEQYF. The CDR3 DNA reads TGTGCCAGCAGCCAAGAAGTTTCGGGCTACGAGCAGTACTTC.

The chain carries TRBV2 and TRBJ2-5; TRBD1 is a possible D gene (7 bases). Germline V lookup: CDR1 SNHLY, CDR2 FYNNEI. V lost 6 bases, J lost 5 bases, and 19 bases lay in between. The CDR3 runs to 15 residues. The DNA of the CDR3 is TGTGCCAGCAGCGACTCCAGGGGGGAGGCGGAGACCCAGTACTTC. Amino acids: CASSDSRGEAETQYF.

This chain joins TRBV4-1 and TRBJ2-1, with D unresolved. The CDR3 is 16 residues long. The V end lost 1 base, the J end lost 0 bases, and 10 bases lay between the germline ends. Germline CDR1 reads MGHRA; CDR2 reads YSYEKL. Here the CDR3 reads CASSQGRAASYNEQFF. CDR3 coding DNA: TGCGCCAGCAGCCAAGGTAGGGCGGCCTCCTACAATGAGCAGTTCTTC.

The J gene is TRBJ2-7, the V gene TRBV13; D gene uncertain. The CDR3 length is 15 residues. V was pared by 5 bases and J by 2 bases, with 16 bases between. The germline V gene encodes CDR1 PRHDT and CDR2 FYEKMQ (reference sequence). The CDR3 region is CASSPAGSSPYEQYF. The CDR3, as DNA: TGTGCCAGCAGCCCCGCCGGGTCCAGTCCCTACGAGCAGTACTTC.

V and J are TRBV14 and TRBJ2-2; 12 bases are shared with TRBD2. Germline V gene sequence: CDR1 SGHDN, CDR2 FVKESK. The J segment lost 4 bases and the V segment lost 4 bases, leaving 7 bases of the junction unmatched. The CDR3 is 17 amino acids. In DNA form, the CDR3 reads TGTGCCAGCAGCCTATTAGGACTAGCGGGGAGCACCGGGGAGCTGTTTTTT. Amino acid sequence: CASSLLGLAGSTGELFF.

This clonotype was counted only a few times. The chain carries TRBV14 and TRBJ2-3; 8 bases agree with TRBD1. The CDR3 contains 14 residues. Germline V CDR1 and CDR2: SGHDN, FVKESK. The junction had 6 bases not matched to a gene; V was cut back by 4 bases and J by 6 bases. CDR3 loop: CASSLSTGVDTQYF. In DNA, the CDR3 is TGTGCCAGCAGCCTATCGACAGGGGTGGATACGCAGTATTTT. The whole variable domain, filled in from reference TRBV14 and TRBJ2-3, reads EAGVTQFPSHSVIEKGQTVTLRCDPISGHDNLYWYRRVMGKEIKFLLHFVKESKQDESGMPNNRFLAERTGGTYSTLKVQPAELEDSGVYFCASSLSTGVDTQYFGPGTRLTVL.

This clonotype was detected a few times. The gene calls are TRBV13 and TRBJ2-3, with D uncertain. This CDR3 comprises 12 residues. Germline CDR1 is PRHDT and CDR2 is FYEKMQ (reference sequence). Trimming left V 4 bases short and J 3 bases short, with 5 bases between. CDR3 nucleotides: TGTGCCAGCAGCTATAATACAGATACGCAGTATTTT. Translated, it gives CASSYNTDTQYF.

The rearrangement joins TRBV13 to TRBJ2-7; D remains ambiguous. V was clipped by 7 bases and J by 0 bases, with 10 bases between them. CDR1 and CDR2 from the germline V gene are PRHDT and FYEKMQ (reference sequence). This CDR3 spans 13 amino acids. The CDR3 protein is CASMDRSSYEQYF. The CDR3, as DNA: TGTGCCAGCATGGACCGGAGCTCCTACGAGCAGTACTTC.

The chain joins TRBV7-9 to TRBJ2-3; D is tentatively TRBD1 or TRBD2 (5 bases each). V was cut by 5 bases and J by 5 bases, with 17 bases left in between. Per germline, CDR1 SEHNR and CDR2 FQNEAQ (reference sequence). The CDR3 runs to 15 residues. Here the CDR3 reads CASSRGSEGLDTQYF. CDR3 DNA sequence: TGTGCCAGCAGCCGAGGGAGCGAGGGGTTAGATACGCAGTATTTT.

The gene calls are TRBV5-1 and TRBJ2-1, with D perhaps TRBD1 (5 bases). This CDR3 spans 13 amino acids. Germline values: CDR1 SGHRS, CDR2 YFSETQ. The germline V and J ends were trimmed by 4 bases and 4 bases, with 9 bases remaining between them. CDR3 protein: CASSKAGYNEQFF. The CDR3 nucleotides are TGCGCCAGCAGCAAAGCAGGGTACAATGAGCAGTTCTTC.

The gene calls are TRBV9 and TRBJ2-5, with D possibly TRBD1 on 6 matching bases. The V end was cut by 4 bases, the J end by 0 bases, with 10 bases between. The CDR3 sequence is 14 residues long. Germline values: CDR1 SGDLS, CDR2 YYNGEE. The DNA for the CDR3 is TGTGCCAGCAGCCTGGGGACAAACCAAGAGACCCAGTACTTC. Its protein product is CASSLGTNQETQYF. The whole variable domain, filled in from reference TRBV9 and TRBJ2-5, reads DSGVTQTPKHLITATGQRVTLRCSPRSGDLSVYWYQQSLDQGLQFLIQYYNGEERAKGNILERFSAQQFPDLHSELNLSSLELGDSALYFCASSLGTNQETQYFGPGTRLLVL.

The CDR3, as DNA: TGTGCCAGCGTGGGGCAGGCCTACGAGCAGTACTTC. Translated: CASVGQAYEQYF. The rearrangement links TRBV2 to TRBJ2-7; D possibly corresponds to TRBD1 (5 bases). Germline-derived CDR1 and CDR2 are SNHLY and FYNNEI. The CDR3 is made up of 12 amino acids. V lost 8 bases and J lost 2, with 10 bases in between.

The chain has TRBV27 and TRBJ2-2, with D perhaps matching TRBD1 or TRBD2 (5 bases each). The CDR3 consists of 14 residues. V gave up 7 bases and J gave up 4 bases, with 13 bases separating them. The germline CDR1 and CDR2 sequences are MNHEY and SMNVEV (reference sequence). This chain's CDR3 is CASTWVGTTGELFF. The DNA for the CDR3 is TGTGCCAGCACCTGGGTAGGGACCACCGGGGAGCTGTTTTTT.

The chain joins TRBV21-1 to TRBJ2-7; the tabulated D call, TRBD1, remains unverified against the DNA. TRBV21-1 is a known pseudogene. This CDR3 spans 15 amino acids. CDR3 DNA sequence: TGTGCCAGCAGCGGAGAGGGAAGGTCGTCCTACGAGCAGTACTTC. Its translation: CASSGEGRSSYEQYF.

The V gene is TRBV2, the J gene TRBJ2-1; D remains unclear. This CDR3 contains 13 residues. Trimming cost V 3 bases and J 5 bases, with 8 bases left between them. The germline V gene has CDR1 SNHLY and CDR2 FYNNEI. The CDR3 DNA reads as TGTGCCAGCAGTGAGGACGTTAACAATGAGCAGTTCTTC. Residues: CASSEDVNNEQFF. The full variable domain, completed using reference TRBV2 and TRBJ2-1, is EPEVTQTPSHQVTQMGQEVILRCVPISNHLYFYWYRQILGQKVEFLVSFYNNEISEKSEIFDDQFSVERPDGSNFTLKIRSTKLEDSAMYFCASSEDVNNEQFFGPGTRLTVL.

DNA for the CDR3: TGTGCCAGCAGCTGGTTTCATCGGAACACTGAAGCTTTCTTT. Translation gives CASSWFHRNTEAFF. The chain employs TRBV7-2 and TRBJ1-1; D is uncertain. Germline CDR1 is SGHTA and CDR2 is FQGNSA. V lost 4 bases and J 1 base, leaving 10 bases between the germline ends. The length of the CDR3 is 14 residues.

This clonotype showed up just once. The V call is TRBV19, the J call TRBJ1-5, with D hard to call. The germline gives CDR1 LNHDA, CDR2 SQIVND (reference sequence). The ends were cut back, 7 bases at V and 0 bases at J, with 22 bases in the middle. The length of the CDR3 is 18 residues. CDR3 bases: TGTGCCAGTACTATCGGCTTCTTTACGTATCTTAGCAATCAGCCCCAGCATTTT. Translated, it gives CASTIGFFTYLSNQPQHF.

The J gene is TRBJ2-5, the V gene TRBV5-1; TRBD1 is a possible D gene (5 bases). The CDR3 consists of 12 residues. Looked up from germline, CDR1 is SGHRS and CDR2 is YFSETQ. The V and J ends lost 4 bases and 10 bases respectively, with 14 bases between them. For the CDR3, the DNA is TGCGCCAGCAGCCAAATAGGAAGGGGCCAGTACTTC. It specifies CASSQIGRGQYF.

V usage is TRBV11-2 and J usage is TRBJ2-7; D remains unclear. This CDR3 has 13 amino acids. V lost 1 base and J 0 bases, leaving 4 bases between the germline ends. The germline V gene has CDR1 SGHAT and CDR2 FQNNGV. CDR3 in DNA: TGTGCCAGCAGCTTAGCAGTCTCCTACGAGCAGTACTTC. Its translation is CASSLAVSYEQYF.

The CDR3 here is CSAPTGQGPYEAFF. The DNA for the CDR3 is TGCAGCGCCCCAACGGGACAGGGCCCCTATGAAGCTTTCTTT. This chain connects TRBV29-1 to TRBJ1-1; 9 nucleotides line up with TRBD1. After removal of 7 bases from V and 7 bases from J, the junction contained 13 bases not matched to a gene. Germline V gene data show CDR1 as SQVTM and CDR2 as ANQGSEA. CDR3 length: 14 residues. The complete variable domain, with remaining parts taken from reference TRBV29-1 and TRBJ1-1, reads SAVISQKPSRDICQRGTSLTIQCQVDSQVTMMFWYRQQPGQSLTLIATANQGSEATYESGFVIDKFPISRPNLTFSTLTVSNMSPEDSSIYLCSAPTGQGPYEAFFGQGTRLTVV.

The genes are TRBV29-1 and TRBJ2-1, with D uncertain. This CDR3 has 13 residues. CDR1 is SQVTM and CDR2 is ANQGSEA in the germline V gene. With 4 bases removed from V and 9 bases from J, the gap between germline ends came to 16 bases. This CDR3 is CSVVLGPRSEQFF. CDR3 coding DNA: TGCAGCGTTGTGCTAGGTCCTCGGAGTGAGCAGTTCTTC.

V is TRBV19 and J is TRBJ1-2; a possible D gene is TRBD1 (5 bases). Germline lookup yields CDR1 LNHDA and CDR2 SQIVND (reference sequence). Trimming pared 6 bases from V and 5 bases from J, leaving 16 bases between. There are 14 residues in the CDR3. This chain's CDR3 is CASSGTEEQYGYTF. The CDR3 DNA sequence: TGTGCCAGTAGCGGGACGGAAGAACAATATGGCTACACCTTC.

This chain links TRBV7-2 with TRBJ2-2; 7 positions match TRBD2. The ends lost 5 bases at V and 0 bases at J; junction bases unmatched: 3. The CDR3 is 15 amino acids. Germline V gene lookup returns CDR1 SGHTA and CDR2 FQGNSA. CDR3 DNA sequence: TGTGCCAGCAGCCCCCTAGCGGCGAACACCGGGGAGCTGTTTTTT. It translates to CASSPLAANTGELFF.